The next 18 T cell receptor beta chains were all read from a single sample in a study of molecular identifiers for immune sequencing clone quantification. TCRdb ran MiXCR on the PCR reads and lists one entry per CDR3 protein. The sample yields around 470,000 distinct CDR3 sequences, around 23% seen once. The sample comprised naive CD8+ T cells from blood, with Jurkat cell RNA spiked in. The sample's subset: FACS-sorted CD8+CD4-CCR7+CD45RA+ naive T cells. The receptors originated from a human donor in good health. Some libraries in this study had Jurkat cell RNA spiked in.

This clonotype showed up just a few times. The chain combines TRBV19 with TRBJ2-7, with TRBD2 matching 14 bases. This CDR3 comprises 17 residues. V lost 1 base to trimming and J lost 0 bases; unmatched junction nucleotides: 2. Germline V CDR1 and CDR2: LNHDA, SQIVND (reference sequence). In DNA form, the CDR3 reads TGTGCCAGTAGTATAGCCGGGACTAGCGGGAGCTCCTACGAGCAGTACTTC. It specifies CASSIAGTSGSSYEQYF.

For this clonotype: A much larger clone lies a single base off, so this may be a read error. The chain links TRBV28 to TRBJ2-2, with 7 bases lining up with TRBD1. The germline CDR1 and CDR2 sequences are MDHEN and SYDVKM. The CDR3 spans 14 residues. The CDR3 region has the DNA TGTGCCAGCAGTTTGACAGGGAACCCCGGGGAGCAGTTTTTT. It yields the protein CASSLTGNPGEQFF.

This clonotype was picked up a small number of times. J is TRBJ2-5 and V is TRBV7-9, with TRBD1 matching over 9 bases. J gave up 5 bases and V 7 bases, and 14 bases lay outside the gene matches. CDR1 is SEHNR and CDR2 is FQNEAQ in the germline V gene (reference sequence). This CDR3 has 16 amino acids. The chain's CDR3 is CASTPLIRDRAETQYF. The CDR3 DNA sequence: TGTGCCAGCACTCCTCTCATCCGGGACAGGGCGGAGACCCAGTACTTC.

This clonotype was counted between two and nine times. V usage is TRBV28 and J usage is TRBJ2-3; D is perhaps TRBD2 (5 bases). Trimming stripped 1 base from V and 2 bases from J, with 16 bases between. CDR3 length equals 17 residues. Per germline, CDR1 MDHEN and CDR2 SYDVKM. The CDR3 sequence: CASSLLSGPRDTDTQYF. Written as DNA, the CDR3 is TGTGCCAGCAGTTTATTATCTGGACCGAGGGACACAGATACGCAGTATTTT.

The rearrangement joins TRBV28 to TRBJ1-1; unclear D gene. V lost 3 bases to trimming and J lost 4 bases, with 12 bases between them. This CDR3 has 14 amino acids. Looked up from germline, CDR1 is MDHEN and CDR2 is SYDVKM. CDR3 in amino acids: CASSLRVDSTEAFF. DNA of the CDR3: TGTGCCAGCAGTTTGCGGGTCGATTCCACTGAAGCTTTCTTT.

This clonotype turned up a few times. The J gene is TRBJ2-5, the V gene TRBV12-3 or TRBV12-4, with TRBD1 matching over 7 bases. The CDR3 has 15 amino acids. Losses at the gene ends were 5 bases for V and 5 bases for J; bases not matched to a gene: 11. As DNA, the CDR3 is TGTGCCAGCAGTCCGGGACAGCCTCCGACGGAGACCCAGTACTTC. It codes for CASSPGQPPTETQYF.

About this clonotype itself: The germline gene is not matched at one end of the junction; a read error may be the cause. For the CDR3, the DNA is TGTGCCAGCAGCCAAGACCCTCCCTTGACTAGCGGGTCCAGGGTCCTGGCTTTC. Translation: CASSQDPPLTSGSRVLAF. The genes are TRBV3-1 and TRBJ2-6; 10 nucleotides line up with TRBD2. CDR3 size: 18 residues. The germline V gene has CDR1 LGHDT and CDR2 YNNKEL (reference sequence).

The rearrangement joins TRBV6-2 or TRBV6-3 to TRBJ1-2; D is perhaps TRBD1 (5 bases). This CDR3 is built from 14 residues. With 2 bases removed from V and 2 bases from J, the gap between germline ends came to 9 bases. Germline CDR1 reads MNHEY; CDR2 reads SVGEGT. CDR3 DNA sequence: TGTGCCAGCAGTTACGCCGGGACCAACTATGGCTACACCTTC. This gives the protein CASSYAGTNYGYTF.

This clonotype appeared a few times. The chain combines TRBV6-6 with TRBJ2-1; no definite D call. The CDR3 totals 12 residues. V was clipped by 7 bases and J by 8 bases, with 12 bases between them. Germline V lookup: CDR1 MNHNY, CDR2 SVGAGI (reference sequence). The CDR3 reads CASTGFGDEQFF. In DNA form, the CDR3 reads TGTGCCAGCACGGGTTTCGGCGATGAGCAGTTCTTC.

This chain uses TRBV15 with TRBJ2-2; D possibly corresponds to TRBD2 (5 bases). This CDR3 contains 12 residues. Deletions cut 8 bases from V and 6 bases from J, with 10 bases between. Germline V lookup: CDR1 LNHNV, CDR2 YYDKDF (reference sequence). The chain's CDR3 is CATGEFAGELFF. As DNA, the CDR3 is TGTGCCACCGGGGAGTTTGCCGGGGAGCTGTTTTTT. The full variable domain, rest sourced from reference TRBV15 and TRBJ2-2, is DAMVIQNPRYQVTQFGKPVTLSCSQTLNHNVMYWYQQKSSQAPKLLFHYYDKDFNNEADTPDNFQSRRPNTSFCFLDIRSPGLGDTAMYLCATGEFAGELFFGEGSRLTVL.

There are a few counts of this clonotype. The V and J genes are TRBV6-2 or TRBV6-3 and TRBJ1-2; a weak D match, TRBD1 (5 bases). Germline V lookup: CDR1 MNHEY, CDR2 SVGEGT. This CDR3 has 11 amino acids. The V end was cut by 5 bases, the J end by 4 bases, with 5 bases between. In DNA form, the CDR3 reads TGTGCCAGCAGTACAGGCTATGGCTACACCTTC. As protein: CASSTGYGYTF.

This clonotype was seen a few times. CDR3 sequence reads: CASSVDGFGELFF. The DNA for the CDR3 is TGTGCCAGCAGCGTAGACGGCTTCGGGGAGCTGTTTTTT. The J gene is TRBJ2-2, the V gene TRBV9, with D uncertain. The CDR3 sequence is 13 residues long. Germline values: CDR1 SGDLS, CDR2 YYNGEE. Deletions cut 0 bases from V and 7 bases from J, with 7 bases between.

About this clonotype itself: A much larger clone is a single base away; this may be a read error. The chain has TRBV20-1 and TRBJ2-4; 9 bases are a match to TRBD2. The germline V gene encodes CDR1 DFQATT and CDR2 SNEGSKA (reference sequence). V shed 1 base, J shed 5 bases, and the junction held 6 bases outside the gene matches. The CDR3 covers 15 residues. In DNA form, the CDR3 reads TGCAGTGCTAGAGGACTAGCGGAGACCCAAAACATTCAGTACTTC. It is translated as CSARGLAETQNIQYF.

This clonotype came up many times. The chain combines TRBV4-3 with TRBJ1-3; D is undetermined. Per germline, CDR1 LGHNA and CDR2 YSLEER. This CDR3 contains 15 residues. Between the trimmed V and J ends, which lost 1 base and 0 bases, there was a span of 7 bases. The CDR3 bases are TGCGCCAGCAGCCAAGCATCCAGCTCTGGAAACACCATATATTTT. Encoded protein: CASSQASSSGNTIYF.

This clonotype was detected a few times. The rearrangement uses TRBV20-1 and TRBJ2-3; the D gene is possibly TRBD1 (6 bases). This CDR3 region has 17 residues. The V end lost 0 bases, the J end lost 2 bases, and 18 bases lay between the germline ends. Germline CDR1 is DFQATT and CDR2 is SNEGSKA (reference sequence). Here the CDR3 reads CSARENDRSLFTDTQYF. CDR3 nucleotides: TGCAGTGCTAGAGAAAACGACAGGAGCCTTTTCACAGATACGCAGTATTTT.

This clonotype was observed at least ten times. This chain links TRBV28 with TRBJ2-1, with 8 bases identical to TRBD1. V lost 10 bases, J lost 4 bases, and 9 bases stayed unmatched. CDR1 is MDHEN, CDR2 SYDVKM, per germline. This CDR3 contains 14 residues. The CDR3: CATIIRGPYNEQFF. The CDR3 bases are TGTGCCACTATAATCAGGGGGCCGTACAATGAGCAGTTCTTC. The full variable domain, with the rest looked up from reference TRBV28 and TRBJ2-1, is DVKVTQSSRYLVKRTGEKVFLECVQDMDHENMFWYRQDPGLGLRLIYFSYDVKMKEKGDIPEGYSVSREKKERFSLILESASTNQTSMYLCATIIRGPYNEQFFGPGTRLTVL.

A word on this clonotype: A much larger clone differs by one base, so this may be a read error. This chain joins TRBV12-5 and TRBJ2-3; D gene ambiguous. The CDR3 is made up of 12 amino acids. Germline V gene sequence: CDR1 LGHNT, CDR2 FRNRAP. In DNA, the CDR3 is TGTGTTAGTGGTTCAGTACTAGATACGCAGTATTTT. Residues: CVSGSVLDTQYF.

The rearrangement links TRBV5-7 to TRBJ2-3; possible D gene TRBD1, 5 bases. TRBV5-7 is an open reading frame, and its role is uncertain. This CDR3 has 18 residues. V was cut by 0 bases and J by 8 bases, with 25 bases left in between. The CDR3 DNA sequence: TGTGCCAGCAGCTTGGTTCAGGGCAGCCCCCTGCACATTGGTACGCAGTATTTT. It yields the protein CASSLVQGSPLHIGTQYF.